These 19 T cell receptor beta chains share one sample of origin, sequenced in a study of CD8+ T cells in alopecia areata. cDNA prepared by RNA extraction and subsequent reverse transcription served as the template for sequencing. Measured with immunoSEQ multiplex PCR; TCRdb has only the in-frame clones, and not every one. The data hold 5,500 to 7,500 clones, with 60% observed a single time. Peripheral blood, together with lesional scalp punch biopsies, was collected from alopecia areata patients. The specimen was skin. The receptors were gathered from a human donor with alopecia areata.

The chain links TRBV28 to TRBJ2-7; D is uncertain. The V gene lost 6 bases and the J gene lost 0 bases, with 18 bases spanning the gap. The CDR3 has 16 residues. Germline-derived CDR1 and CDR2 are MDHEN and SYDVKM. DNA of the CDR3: TGTGCCAGCAGCTCCAACCCTTGGAACCCCTCCTACGAGCAGTACTTC. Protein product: CASSSNPWNPSYEQYF.

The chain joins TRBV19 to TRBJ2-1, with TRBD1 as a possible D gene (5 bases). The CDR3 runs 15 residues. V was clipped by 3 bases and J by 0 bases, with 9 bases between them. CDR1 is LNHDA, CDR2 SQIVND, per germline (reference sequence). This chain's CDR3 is CASSIAQVSYNEQFF. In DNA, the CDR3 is TGTGCCAGTAGTATTGCACAGGTCTCCTACAATGAGCAGTTCTTC.

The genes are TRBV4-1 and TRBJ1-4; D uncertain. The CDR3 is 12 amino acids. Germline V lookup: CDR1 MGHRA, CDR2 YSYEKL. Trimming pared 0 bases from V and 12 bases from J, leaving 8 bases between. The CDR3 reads CASSQDWGELFF. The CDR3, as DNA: TGCGCCAGCAGCCAAGATTGGGGAGAACTGTTTTTT.

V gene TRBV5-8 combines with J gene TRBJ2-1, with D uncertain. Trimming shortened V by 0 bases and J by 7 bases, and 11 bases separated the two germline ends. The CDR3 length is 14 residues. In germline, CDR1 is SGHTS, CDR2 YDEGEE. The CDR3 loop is CASSLVGERNEQFF. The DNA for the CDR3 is TGTGCCAGCAGCTTGGTGGGCGAGAGGAATGAGCAGTTCTTC.

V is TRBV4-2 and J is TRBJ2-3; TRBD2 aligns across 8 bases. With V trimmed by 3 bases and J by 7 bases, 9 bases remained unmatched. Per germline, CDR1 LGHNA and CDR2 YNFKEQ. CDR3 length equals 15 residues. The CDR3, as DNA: TGTGCCAGCAGCCAGGAAGCGGGGGCGGCCAATACGCAGTATTTT. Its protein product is CASSQEAGAANTQYF.

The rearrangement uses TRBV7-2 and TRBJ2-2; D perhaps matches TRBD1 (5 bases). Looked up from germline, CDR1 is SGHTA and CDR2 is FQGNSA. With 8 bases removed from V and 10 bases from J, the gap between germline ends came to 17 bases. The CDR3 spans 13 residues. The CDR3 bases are TGTGCCAGCTCCCAGGGTGGGGCACAGGAGCTGTTTTTT. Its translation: CASSQGGAQELFF.

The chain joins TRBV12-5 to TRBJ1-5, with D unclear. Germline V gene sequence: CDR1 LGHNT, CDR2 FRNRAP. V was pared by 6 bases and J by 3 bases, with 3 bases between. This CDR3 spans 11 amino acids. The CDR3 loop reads CASGTNQPQHF. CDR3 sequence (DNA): TGTGCTAGTGGCACCAATCAGCCCCAGCATTTT.

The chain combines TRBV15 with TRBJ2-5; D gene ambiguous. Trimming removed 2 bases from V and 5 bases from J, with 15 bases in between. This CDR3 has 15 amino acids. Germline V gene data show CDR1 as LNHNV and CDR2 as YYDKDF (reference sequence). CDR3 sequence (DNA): TGTGCCACCAGCAGACCGGCGACAACGCTGGAGACCCAGTACTTC. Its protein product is CATSRPATTLETQYF.

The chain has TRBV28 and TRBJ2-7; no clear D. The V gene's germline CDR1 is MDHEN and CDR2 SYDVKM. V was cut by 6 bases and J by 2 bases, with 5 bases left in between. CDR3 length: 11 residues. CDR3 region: CASSLTYEQYF. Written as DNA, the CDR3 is TGTGCCAGCAGCCTTACCTACGAGCAGTACTTC.

The chain's CDR3 is CASSLVGTGDTQYF. CDR3 nucleotides: TGTGCCAGCAGCTTGGTCGGGACAGGGGATACGCAGTATTTT. This chain connects TRBV5-4 to TRBJ2-3, with 9 bases that match TRBD1. Germline V lookup: CDR1 SGHNT, CDR2 YYREEE (reference sequence). The CDR3 length is 14 residues. V lost 0 bases, J lost 6 bases, and 2 bases stayed unmatched.

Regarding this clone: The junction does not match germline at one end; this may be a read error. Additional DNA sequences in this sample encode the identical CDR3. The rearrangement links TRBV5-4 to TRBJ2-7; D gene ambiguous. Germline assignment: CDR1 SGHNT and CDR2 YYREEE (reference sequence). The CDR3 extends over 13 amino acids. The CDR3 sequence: CASSRGKAYEQYF. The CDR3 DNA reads TGCGCCAGCAGCCGAGGCAAGGCCTACGAGCAGTACTTC.

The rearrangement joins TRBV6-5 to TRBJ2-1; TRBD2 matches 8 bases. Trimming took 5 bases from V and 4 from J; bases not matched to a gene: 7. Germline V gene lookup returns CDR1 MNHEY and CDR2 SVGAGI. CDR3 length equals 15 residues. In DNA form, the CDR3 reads TGTGCCAGCAGTCGCCCCCGGGGGGGATACAATGAGCAGTTCTTC. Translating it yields CASSRPRGGYNEQFF.

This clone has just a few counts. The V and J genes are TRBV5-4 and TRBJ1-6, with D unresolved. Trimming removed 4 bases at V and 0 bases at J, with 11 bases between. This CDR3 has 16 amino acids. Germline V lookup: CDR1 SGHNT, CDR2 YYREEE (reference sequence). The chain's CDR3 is CASSHLGVSYNSPLHF. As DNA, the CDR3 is TGTGCCAGCAGCCACCTGGGTGTCTCCTATAATTCACCCCTCCACTTT.

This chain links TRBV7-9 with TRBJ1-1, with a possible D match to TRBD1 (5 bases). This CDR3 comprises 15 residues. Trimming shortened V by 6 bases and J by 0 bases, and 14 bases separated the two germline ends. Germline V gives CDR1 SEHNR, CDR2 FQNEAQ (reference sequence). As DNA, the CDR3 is TGTGCCAGCAGTGGGGCGGGGGGGATGAACACTGAAGCTTTCTTT. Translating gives CASSGAGGMNTEAFF.

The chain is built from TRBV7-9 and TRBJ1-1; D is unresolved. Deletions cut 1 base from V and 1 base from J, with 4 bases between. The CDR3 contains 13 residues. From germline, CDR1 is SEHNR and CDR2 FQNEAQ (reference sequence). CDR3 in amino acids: CASSLGTNTEAFF. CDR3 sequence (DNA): TGTGCCAGCAGCTTAGGCACGAACACTGAAGCTTTCTTT.

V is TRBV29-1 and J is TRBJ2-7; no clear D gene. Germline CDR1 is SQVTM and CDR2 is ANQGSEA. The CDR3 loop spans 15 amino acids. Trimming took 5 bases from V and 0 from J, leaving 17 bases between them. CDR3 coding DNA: TGCAGCGTTAGTGGCGGCCTCAAGAGCTCCTACGAGCAGTACTTC. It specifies CSVSGGLKSSYEQYF.

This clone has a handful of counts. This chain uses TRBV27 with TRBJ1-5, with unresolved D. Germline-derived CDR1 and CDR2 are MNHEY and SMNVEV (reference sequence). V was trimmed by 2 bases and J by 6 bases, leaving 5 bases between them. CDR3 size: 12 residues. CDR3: CASSLGGQPQHF. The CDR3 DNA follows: TGTGCCAGCAGTTTAGGTGGTCAGCCCCAGCATTTT.

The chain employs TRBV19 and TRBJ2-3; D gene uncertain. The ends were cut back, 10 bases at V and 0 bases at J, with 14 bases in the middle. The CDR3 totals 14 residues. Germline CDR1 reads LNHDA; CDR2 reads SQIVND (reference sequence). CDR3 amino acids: CATKDGSSTDTQYF. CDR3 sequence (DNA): TGTGCCACCAAAGACGGCTCAAGCACAGATACGCAGTATTTT.

Written as DNA, the CDR3 is TGTGCCAGCAGCCTGATGGGGTTCGCCAAAAACATTCAGTACTTC. Its translation: CASSLMGFAKNIQYF. V is TRBV14 and J is TRBJ2-4; no clear D gene. This CDR3 spans 15 amino acids. The germline V gene encodes CDR1 SGHDN and CDR2 FVKESK. Trimming left V 4 bases short and J 1 base short, with 11 bases between.